This T cell receptor beta chain is drawn from a study of T cells after yellow fever vaccination. Findings and limits, study-wide: The study noted that FACS-sorted repertoires could contain abundant clonotypes contaminating from the bulk population. It was a weaker secondary response, yet one that peaked faster, at day 5 versus 15.

The CDR3 extends over 13 amino acids. Germline V gene sequence: CDR1 SGHRS, CDR2 YFSETQ. Between the trimmed V and J ends, which lost 1 base and 0 bases, there was a span of 5 bases. To note about this clonotype: Antigen: not known.

The study made its TCR cDNA through 5'RACE template switching. That step introduced a universal primer site along with UMIs. TCRdb re-derived calls from the 5' RACE reads in MiXCR, one entry per CDR3 protein. The sample has 340,000 or so distinct CDR3 sequences; approximately 12% are singletons. Here the sequenced sample was CD4+ T cells sorted from PBMCs, taken 15 days after the yellow fever booster vaccination. The clonotype was recovered from a man in his late teens or twenties who received the YFV17D yellow fever vaccine. V is TRBV5-1 and J is TRBJ2-7; D ambiguous. The CDR3 region is CASSLFLSYEQYF. CDR3 DNA sequence: TGCGCCAGCAGCTTGTTCCTCTCCTACGAGCAGTACTTC.